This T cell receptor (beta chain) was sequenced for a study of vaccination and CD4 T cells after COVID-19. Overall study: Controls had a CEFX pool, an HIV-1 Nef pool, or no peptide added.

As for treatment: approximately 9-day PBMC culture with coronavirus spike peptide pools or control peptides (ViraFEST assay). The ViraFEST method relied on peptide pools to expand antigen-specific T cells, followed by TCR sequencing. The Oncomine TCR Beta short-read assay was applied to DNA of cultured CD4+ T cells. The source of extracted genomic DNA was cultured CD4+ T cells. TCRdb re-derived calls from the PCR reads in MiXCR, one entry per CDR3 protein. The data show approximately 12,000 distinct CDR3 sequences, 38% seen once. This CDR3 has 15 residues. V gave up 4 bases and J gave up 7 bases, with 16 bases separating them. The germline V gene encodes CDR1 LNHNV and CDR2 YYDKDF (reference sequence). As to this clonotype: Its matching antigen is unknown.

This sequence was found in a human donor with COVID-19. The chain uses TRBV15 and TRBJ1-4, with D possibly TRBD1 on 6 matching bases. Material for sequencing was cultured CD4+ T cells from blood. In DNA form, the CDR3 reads TGTGCCACCAGCAAATTGGGGGGCGTGTCTGAAAAACTGTTTTTT. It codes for CATSKLGGVSEKLFF.